This paragraph reports one T cell receptor beta chain. The data stem from a study of blood T cell repertoires in COVID-19. There are 14 residues in the CDR3. Per the germline V gene, CDR1 is GTSNPN and CDR2 is SVGIG (reference sequence). V lost 2 bases to trimming and J lost 3 bases; unmatched junction nucleotides: 4. Study processing details: Estimates of nucleated cell counts were drawn from the amplification of reference gene primers. Only in-frame clones appear in the TCRdb table, and some are missing; sequencing was by immunoSEQ multiplex PCR. D and trimming come from the DNA, and the V and J calls and clone size come from that table. The table includes some 33,000 clones, 90% detected once.

The chain employs TRBV30 and TRBJ1-5, with 7 bases aligning to TRBD1. The sample taken for sequencing was peripheral blood. This TCR was sampled from a man in his sixties or seventies with active or convalescent COVID-19. In DNA form, the CDR3 reads TGTGCCTGGAGTTCGGGACAGCCCAATCAGCCCCAGCATTTT. Its translation is CAWSSGQPNQPQHF.